These T cell receptor beta chains were read from a single sample in a study of blood T cell repertoires in COVID-19. Using immunoSEQ multiplex PCR, the repertoire was profiled, and TCRdb retains in-frame clones only, with some absent. This table has 150,000 to 200,000 clones, more than 75% appearing once. The sequencing sample was made of peripheral blood. These receptors were collected from a woman in her seventies with COVID-19, enrolled during active disease. CDR3s include the opening cysteine and the closing phenylalanine or tryptophan. The D gene is left open where the match is weak.

D gene	J gene	CDR3 length	V gene	CDR3 DNA	CDR3 protein
-	TRBJ1-5	14	TRBV7-8	TGTGCCAGCAGCCCCAGGGGAGACAATCAGCCCCAGCATTTT	CASSPRGDNQPQHF
TRBD2	TRBJ2-3	14	TRBV27	TGTGCCAGCACTAGCGGGGGGTGGTCAGATACGCAGTATTTT	CASTSGGWSDTQYF
TRBD1	TRBJ1-2	12	TRBV30	TGTGCCTGGAGGCGGACAGGGGGTGGCTACACCTTC	CAWRRTGGGYTF
TRBD1	TRBJ1-2	16	TRBV10-3	TGTGCCATCAGTGAGTCCACAGGGGGTCTCAGCTATGGCTACACCTTC	CAISESTGGLSYGYTF
-	TRBJ1-1	13	TRBV7-7	TGTGCTAGCAGCTTATCTTCGGAGACTGAAGCTTTCTTT	CASSLSSETEAFF
-	TRBJ1-4	16	TRBV5-1	TGCGCCAGCAGCTTGGGAACTAAGTCAACTAATGAAAAACTGTTTTTT	CASSLGTKSTNEKLFF
-	TRBJ1-1	13	TRBV2	TGTGCCAGCAGCGTGCAGTTGAACACTGAAGCTTTCTTT	CASSVQLNTEAFF
-	TRBJ1-2	17	TRBV14	TGTGCCAGCAGCCAAGATGGAACCCCCAACCAGAGGGCTGGCTACACCTTC	CASSQDGTPNQRAGYTF
-	TRBJ2-2	15	TRBV5-1	TGCGCCAGCAGCCCGGGACATACGAACACCGGGGAGCTGTTTTTT	CASSPGHTNTGELFF
-	TRBJ2-3	13	TRBV19	TGTGCCAGTAGTAGCGGTCGCACAGATACGCAGTATTTT	CASSSGRTDTQYF